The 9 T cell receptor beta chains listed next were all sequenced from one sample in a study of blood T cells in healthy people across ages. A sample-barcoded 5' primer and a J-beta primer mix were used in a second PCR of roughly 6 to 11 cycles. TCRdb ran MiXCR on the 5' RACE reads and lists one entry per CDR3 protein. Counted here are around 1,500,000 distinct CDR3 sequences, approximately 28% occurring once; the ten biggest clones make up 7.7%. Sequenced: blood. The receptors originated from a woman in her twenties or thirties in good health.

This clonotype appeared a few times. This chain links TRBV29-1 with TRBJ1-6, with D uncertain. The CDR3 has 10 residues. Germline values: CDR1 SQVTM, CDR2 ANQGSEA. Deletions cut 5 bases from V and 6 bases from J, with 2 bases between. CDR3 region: CSVSNSPLHF. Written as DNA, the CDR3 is TGCAGCGTTTCTAATTCACCCCTCCACTTT.

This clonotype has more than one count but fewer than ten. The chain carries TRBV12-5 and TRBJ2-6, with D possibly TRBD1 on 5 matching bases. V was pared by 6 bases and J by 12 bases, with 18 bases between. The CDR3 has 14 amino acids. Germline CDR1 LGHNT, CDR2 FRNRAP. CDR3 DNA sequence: TGTGCTAGTGGCCCCCCGACAGACTCCGGCGTCCTGACTTTC. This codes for CASGPPTDSGVLTF.

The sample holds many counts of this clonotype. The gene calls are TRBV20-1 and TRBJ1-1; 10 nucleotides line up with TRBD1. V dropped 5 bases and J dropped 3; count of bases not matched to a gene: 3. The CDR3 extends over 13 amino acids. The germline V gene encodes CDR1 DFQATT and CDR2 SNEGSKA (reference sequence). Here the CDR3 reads CSAGQGDDTEAFF. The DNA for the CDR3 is TGCAGTGCTGGACAGGGGGACGACACTGAAGCTTTCTTT.

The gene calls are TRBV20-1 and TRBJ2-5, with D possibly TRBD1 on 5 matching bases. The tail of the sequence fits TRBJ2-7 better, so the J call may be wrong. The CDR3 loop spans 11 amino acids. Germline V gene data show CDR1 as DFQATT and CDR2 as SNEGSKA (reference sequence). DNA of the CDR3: TGCAGTGCTAGAAAGGGGCGCGAGCAGTACTTC. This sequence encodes CSARKGREQYF.

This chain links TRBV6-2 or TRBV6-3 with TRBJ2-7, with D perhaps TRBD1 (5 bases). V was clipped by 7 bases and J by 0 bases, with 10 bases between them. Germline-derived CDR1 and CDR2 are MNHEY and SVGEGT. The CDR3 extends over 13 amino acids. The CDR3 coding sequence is TGTGCCAGCAACAGGCGGAACTCCTACGAGCAGTACTTC. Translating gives CASNRRNSYEQYF.

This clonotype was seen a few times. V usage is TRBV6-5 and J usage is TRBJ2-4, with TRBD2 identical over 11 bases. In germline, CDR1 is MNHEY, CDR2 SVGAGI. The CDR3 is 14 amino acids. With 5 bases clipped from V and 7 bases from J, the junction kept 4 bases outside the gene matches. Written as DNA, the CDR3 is TGTGCCAGCAGTCTACTAGCGGGAGAGAACATTCAGTACTTC. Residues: CASSLLAGENIQYF.

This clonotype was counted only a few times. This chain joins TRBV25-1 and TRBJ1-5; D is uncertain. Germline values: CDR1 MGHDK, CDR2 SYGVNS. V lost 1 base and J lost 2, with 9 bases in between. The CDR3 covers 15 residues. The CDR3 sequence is CASSESLAGNQPQHF. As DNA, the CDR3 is TGTGCCAGCAGTGAATCTCTCGCTGGCAATCAGCCCCAGCATTTT.

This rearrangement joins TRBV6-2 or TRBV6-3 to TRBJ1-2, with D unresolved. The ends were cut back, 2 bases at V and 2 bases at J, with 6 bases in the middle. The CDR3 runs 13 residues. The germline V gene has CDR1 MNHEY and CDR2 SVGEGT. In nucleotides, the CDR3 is TGTGCCAGCAGTTACGGGTACAACTATGGCTACACCTTC. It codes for CASSYGYNYGYTF.

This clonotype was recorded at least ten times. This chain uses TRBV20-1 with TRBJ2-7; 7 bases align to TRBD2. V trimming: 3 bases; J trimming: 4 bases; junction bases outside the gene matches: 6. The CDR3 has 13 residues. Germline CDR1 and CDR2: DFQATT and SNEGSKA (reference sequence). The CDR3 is CSARGGELYEQYF. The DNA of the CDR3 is TGCAGTGCTAGGGGAGGGGAATTATACGAGCAGTACTTC.